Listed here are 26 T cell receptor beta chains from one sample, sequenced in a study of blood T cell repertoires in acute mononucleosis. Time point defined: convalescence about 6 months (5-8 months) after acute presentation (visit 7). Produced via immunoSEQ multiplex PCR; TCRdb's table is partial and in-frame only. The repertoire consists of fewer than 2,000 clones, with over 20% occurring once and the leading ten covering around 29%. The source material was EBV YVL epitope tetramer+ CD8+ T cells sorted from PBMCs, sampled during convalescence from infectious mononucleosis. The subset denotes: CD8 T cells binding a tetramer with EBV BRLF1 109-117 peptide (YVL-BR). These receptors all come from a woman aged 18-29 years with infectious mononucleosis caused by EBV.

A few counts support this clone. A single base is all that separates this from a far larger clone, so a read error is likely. CDR3 nucleotides: TGCGCCAGCAGCTTGGCTAGCGGGGGGGCCGCGGGGACCCAGTACTTC. It translates to CASSLASGGAAGTQYF. This chain uses TRBV4-3 with TRBJ2-5; 12 nucleotides line up with TRBD2. Trimming removed 5 bases from V and 7 bases from J; junction bases left unmatched: 11. CDR1 LGHNA and CDR2 YSLEER come from the germline V gene. The CDR3 is 16 residues long.

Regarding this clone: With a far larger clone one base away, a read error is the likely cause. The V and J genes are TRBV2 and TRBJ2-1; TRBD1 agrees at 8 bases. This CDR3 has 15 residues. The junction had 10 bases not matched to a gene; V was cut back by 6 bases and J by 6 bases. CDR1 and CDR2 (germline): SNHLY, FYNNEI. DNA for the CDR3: TGTGCCAGCAGCCCCGACCCGACAGGGGTCAATGAGCAGTTCTTC. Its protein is CASSPDPTGVNEQFF.

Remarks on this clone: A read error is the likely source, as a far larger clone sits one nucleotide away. The chain's CDR3 is CASSFPSGNEQFF. The DNA for the CDR3 is TGTGCCAGCAGCTTCCCTAGCGGGAATGAGCAGTTCTTC. J is TRBJ2-1 and V is TRBV6-5; 8 bases map to TRBD2. Germline assignment: CDR1 MNHEY and CDR2 SVGAGI. V lost 6 bases and J lost 7; bases outside the gene matches: 5. The CDR3 is 13 residues long.

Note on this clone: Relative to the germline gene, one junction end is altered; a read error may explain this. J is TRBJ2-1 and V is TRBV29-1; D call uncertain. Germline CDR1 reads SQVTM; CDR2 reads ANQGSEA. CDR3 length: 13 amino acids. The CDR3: CIVGQALYNDQFF. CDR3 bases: TGCATCGTTGGGCAGGCCCTTTACAATGATCAGTTCTTC.

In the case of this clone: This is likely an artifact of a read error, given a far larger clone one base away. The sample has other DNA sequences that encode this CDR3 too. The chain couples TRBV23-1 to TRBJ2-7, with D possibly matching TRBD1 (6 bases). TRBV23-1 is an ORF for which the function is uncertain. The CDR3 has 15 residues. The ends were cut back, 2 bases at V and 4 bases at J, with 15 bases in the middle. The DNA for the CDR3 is TGCGCCAGCAGTCAAGAAGGACAGCTCTCGTACGAGCAGTACTTC. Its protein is CASSQEGQLSYEQYF.

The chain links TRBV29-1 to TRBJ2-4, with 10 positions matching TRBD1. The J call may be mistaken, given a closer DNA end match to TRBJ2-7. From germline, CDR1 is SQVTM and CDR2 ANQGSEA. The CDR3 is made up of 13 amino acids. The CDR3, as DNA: TGCAGCGTGGGGACAGGGGACCACGGCGAGCAGTACTTC. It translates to CSVGTGDHGEQYF.

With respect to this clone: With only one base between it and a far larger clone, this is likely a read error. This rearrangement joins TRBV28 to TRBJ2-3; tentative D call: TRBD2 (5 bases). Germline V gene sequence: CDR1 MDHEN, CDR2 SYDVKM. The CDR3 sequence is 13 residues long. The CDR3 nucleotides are TGTGACAGCAGTACTACGGACTCAGATACGCAGTATTTT. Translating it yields CDSSTTDSDTQYF.

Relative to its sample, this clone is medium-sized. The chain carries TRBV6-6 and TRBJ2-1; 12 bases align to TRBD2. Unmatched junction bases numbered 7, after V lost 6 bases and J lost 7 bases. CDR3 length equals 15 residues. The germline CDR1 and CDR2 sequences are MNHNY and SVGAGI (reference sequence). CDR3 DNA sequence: TGTGCCAGCAGCCAACTAGCGGGAGGTCTTAATGAGCAGTTCTTC. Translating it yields CASSQLAGGLNEQFF.

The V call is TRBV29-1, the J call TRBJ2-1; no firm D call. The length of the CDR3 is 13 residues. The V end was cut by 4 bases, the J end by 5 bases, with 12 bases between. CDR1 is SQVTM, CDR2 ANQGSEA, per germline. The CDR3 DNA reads TGCAGCGTTGCGGCAGTCGCAAACAATGAGCAGTTCTTC. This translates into CSVAAVANNEQFF.

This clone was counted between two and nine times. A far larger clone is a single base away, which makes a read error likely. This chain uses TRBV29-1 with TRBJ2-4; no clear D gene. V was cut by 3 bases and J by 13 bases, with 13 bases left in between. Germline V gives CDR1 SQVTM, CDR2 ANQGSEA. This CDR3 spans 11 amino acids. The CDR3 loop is CSVDSRNEQYF. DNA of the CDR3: TGCAGCGTTGACTCTAGGAATGAGCAGTACTTC.

The CDR3 is CASSLGATSRSYEQYF. CDR3 DNA: TGTGCCAGCAGCTTAGGCGCGACTAGCAGGTCCTACGAGCAGTACTTC. This rearrangement joins TRBV4-2 to TRBJ2-7; 7 bases align to TRBD2. This CDR3 region has 16 residues. V trimming: 5 bases; J trimming: 1 base; junction bases outside the gene matches: 11. Per germline, CDR1 LGHNA and CDR2 YNFKEQ.

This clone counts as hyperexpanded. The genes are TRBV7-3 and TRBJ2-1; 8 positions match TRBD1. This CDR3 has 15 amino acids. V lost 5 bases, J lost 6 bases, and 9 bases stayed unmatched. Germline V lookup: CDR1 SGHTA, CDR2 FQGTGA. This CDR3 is CASSPDPTGVNEQFF. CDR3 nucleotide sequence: TGTGCCAGCAGCCCCGACCCGACAGGGGTCAATGAGCAGTTCTTC.

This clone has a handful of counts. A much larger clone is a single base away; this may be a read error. This CDR3 reads CASSQTPTGADEQYF. The CDR3 DNA is TGTGCCAGCAGCCAAACCCCGACAGGGGCGGACGAGCAGTACTTC. The chain carries TRBV11-3 and TRBJ2-7; 8 positions agree with TRBD1. The V segment lost 5 bases and the J segment 5 bases; nucleotides outside the gene matches: 11. Per germline, CDR1 SGHNT and CDR2 YENEEA. The CDR3 runs 15 residues.

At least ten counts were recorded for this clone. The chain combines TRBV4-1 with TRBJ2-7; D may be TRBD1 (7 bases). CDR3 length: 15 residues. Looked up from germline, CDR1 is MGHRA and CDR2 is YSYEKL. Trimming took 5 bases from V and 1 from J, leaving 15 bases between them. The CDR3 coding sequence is TGCGCCAGCAGCGACAGGGACTCTCGGTCCTACGAGCAGTACTTC. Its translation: CASSDRDSRSYEQYF.

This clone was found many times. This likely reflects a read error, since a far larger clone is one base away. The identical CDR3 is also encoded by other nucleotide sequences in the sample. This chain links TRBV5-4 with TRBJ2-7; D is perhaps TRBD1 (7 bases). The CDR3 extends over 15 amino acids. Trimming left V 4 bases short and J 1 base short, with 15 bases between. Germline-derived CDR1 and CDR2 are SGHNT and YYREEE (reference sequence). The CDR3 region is CASSDRDSRSYEQYF. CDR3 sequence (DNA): TGTGCCAGCAGCGACAGGGACTCTCGGTCCTACGAGCAGTACTTC. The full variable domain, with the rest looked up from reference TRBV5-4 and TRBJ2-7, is ETGVTQSPTHLIKTRGQQVTLRCSSQSGHNTVSWYQQALGQGPQFIFQYYREEENGRGNFPPRFSGLQFPNYSSELNVNALELDDSALYLCASSDRDSRSYEQYFGPGTRLTVT.

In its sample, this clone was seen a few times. CDR3 in DNA: TGTGCCAGCAGTTCCGAAGGGGGAATTGCCCGCGAGCAGTACTTC. This translates into CASSSEGGIAREQYF. The chain employs TRBV7-9 and TRBJ2-7; tentatively, D is TRBD1 (6 bases). Per germline, CDR1 SEHNR and CDR2 FQNEAQ (reference sequence). This CDR3 comprises 15 residues. V lost 6 bases to trimming and J lost 6 bases, with 21 bases between them.

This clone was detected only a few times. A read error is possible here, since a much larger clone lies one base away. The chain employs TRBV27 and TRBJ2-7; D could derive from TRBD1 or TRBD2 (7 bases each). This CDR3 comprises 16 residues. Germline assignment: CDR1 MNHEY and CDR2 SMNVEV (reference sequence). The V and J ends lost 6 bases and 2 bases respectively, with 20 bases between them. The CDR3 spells CASSSRGGGGTYEQYF. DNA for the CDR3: TGTGCCAGCAGCTCTCGGGGAGGGGGCGGGACCTACGAGCAGTACTTC.

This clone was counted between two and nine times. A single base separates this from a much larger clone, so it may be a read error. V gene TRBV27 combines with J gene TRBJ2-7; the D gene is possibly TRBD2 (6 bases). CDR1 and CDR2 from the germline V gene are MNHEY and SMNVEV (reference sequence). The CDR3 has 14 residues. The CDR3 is CAISETGVLHEQYF. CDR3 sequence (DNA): TGTGCCATCAGTGAGACGGGAGTCCTCCACGAGCAGTACTTC.

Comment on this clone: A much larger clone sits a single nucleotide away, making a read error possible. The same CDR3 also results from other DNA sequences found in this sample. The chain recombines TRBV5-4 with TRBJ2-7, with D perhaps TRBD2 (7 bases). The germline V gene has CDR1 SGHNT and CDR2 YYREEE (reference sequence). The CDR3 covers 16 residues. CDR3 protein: CARSARGGGGTYEQYF. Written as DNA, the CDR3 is TGTGCCCGCAGCGCTCGGGGCGGGGGCGGGACCTACGAGCAGTACTTC.

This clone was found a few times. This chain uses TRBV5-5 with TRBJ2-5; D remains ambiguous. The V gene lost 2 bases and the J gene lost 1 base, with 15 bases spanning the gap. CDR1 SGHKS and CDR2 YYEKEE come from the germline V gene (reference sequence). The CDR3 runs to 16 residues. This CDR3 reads CASSLIAAHSQETQYF. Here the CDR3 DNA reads TGTGCCAGCAGCTTAATTGCGGCCCACTCCCAAGAGACCCAGTACTTC. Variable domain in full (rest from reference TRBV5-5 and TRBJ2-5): DAGVTQSPTHLIKTRGQQVTLRCSPISGHKSVSWYQQVLGQGPQFIFQYYEKEERGRGNFPDRFSARQFPNYSSELNVNALLLGDSALYLCASSLIAAHSQETQYFGPGTRLLVL.

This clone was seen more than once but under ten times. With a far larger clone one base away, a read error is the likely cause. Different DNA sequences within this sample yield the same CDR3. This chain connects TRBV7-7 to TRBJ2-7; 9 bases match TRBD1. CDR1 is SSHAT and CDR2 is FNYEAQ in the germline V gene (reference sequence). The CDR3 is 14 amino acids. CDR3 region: CASRNRDRALGQYF. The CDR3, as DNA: TGTGCTAGCAGAAACCGGGACAGGGCCCTGGGGCAGTACTTC.

CDR3: CASSQTPTGADEQYF. The CDR3 DNA reads as TGTGCCAGCAGCCAAACCCCGACAGGGGCGGACGAGCAGTACTTC. The rearrangement uses TRBV5-6 and TRBJ2-7; 8 bases map to TRBD1. J gave up 5 bases and V 4 bases, and 11 bases lay outside the gene matches. Per germline, CDR1 SGHDT and CDR2 YYEEEE. This CDR3 has 15 residues.

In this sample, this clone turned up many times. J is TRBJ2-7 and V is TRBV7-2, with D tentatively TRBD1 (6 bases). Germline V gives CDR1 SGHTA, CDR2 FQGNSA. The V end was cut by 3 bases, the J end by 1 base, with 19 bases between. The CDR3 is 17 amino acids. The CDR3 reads CASSLFQKQGESYEQYF. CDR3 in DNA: TGTGCCAGCAGCTTGTTCCAAAAACAGGGCGAGTCCTACGAGCAGTACTTC.

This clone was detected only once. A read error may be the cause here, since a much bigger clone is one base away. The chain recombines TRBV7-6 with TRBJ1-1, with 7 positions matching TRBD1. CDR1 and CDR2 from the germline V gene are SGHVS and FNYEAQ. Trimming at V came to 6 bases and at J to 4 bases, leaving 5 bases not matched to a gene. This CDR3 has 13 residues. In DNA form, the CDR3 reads TGTGCCAGCAGTTCCGCAGGGGGCACTGAAGCTTTCTTT. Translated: CASSSAGGTEAFF. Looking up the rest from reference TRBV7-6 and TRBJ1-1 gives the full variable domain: GAGVSQSPRYKVTKRGQDVALRCDPISGHVSLYWYRQALGQGPEFLTYFNYEAQQDKSGLPNDRFSAERPEGSISTLTIQRTEQRDSAMYRCASSSAGGTEAFFGQGTRLTVV.

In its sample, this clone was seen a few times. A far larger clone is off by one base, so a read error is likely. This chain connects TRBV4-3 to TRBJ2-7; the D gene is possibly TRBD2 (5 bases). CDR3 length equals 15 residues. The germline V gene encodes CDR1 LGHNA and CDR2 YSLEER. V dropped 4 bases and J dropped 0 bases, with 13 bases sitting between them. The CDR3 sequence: CASSPIRGSSYEQYF. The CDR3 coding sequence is TGCGCCAGCAGCCCCATCAGAGGGTCCTCCTACGAGCAGTACTTC.

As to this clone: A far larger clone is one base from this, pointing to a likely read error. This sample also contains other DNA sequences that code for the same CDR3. Here the CDR3 reads CASALGYGYTF. Here the CDR3 DNA reads TGTGCGAGCGCGTTGGGCTATGGCTACACCTTC. The V gene is TRBV2, the J gene TRBJ1-2; no clear D gene. CDR1 and CDR2 from the germline V gene are SNHLY and FYNNEI. CDR3 size: 11 residues.